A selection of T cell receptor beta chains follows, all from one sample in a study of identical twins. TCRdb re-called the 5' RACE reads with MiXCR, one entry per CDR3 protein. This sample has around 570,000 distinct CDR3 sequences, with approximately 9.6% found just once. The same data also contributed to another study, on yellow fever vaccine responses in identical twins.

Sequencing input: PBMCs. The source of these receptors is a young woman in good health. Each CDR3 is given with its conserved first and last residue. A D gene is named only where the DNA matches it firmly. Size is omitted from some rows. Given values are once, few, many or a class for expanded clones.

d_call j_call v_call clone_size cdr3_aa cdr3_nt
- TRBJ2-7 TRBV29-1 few CSARGRQGFAYEQYF TGCAGCGCACGAGGGAGGCAGGGGTTTGCCTACGAGCAGTACTTC
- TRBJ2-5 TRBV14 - CASSQDPYRQETQYF TGTGCCAGCAGCCAAGATCCTTACAGGCAAGAGACCCAGTACTTC
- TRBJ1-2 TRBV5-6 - CASRLWTAPNYGYTF TGTGCCAGCAGACTCTGGACCGCACCTAACTATGGCTACACCTTC
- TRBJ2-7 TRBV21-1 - CASSKVSSEQYF TGTGCCAGCAGCAAAGTGTCGTCAGAGCAGTACTTC
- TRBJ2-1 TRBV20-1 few CSDLLRQSSYNEQFF TGCAGTGACCTCCTGCGGCAGAGTTCCTACAATGAGCAGTTCTTC
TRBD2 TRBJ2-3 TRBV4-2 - CASSQDWAGGPSDTQYF TGTGCCAGCAGCCAAGATTGGGCGGGAGGGCCTTCAGATACGCAGTATTTT
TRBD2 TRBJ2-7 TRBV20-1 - CSARELAGGYEQYF TGCAGTGCTAGAGAACTAGCGGGAGGTTACGAGCAGTACTTC
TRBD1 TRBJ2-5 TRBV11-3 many CASSPPGQGGETQYF TGTGCCAGCAGCCCACCGGGACAGGGAGGGGAGACCCAGTACTTC
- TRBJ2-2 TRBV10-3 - CAISRGPGELFF TGTGCCATCAGCAGGGGTCCCGGGGAGCTGTTTTTT
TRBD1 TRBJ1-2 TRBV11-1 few CASSRPITGDGYTF TGTGCCAGCAGCCGCCCTATAACAGGGGATGGCTACACCTTC
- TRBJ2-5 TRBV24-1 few CATSWAETQYF TGTGCCACCAGTTGGGCAGAGACCCAGTACTTC
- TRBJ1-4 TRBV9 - CASSSDSATNEKLFF TGTGCCAGCAGCTCGGATTCTGCAACTAATGAAAAACTGTTTTTT
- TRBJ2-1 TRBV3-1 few CASSQDALQLVHNEQFF TGTGCCAGCAGCCAAGATGCCCTACAACTCGTCCACAATGAGCAGTTCTTC
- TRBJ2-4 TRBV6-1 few CASSPDFLAKNIQYF TGTGCCAGCAGTCCCGATTTCCTAGCCAAAAACATTCAGTACTTC
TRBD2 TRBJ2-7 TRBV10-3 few CAISVREAVYEQYF TGTGCCATCAGTGTCCGGGAGGCCGTCTACGAGCAGTACTTC
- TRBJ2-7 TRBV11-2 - CASSLMFGLSYEQYF TGTGCCAGCAGCTTAATGTTTGGTCTTTCCTACGAGCAGTACTTC
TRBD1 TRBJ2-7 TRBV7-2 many CASSFQGAAYEQYF TGTGCCAGCAGCTTTCAGGGGGCTGCTTACGAGCAGTACTTC
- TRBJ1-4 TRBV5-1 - CASSLAGRSNEKLFF TGCGCCAGCAGCTTAGCGGGACGGAGTAATGAAAAACTGTTTTTT
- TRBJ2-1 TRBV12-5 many CASGLYLSEQFF TGTGCTAGTGGTTTGTACCTTAGCGAGCAGTTCTTC
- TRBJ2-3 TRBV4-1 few CASSLPAGPSTDTQYF TGCGCCAGCAGCCTCCCGGCAGGCCCTAGCACAGATACGCAGTATTTT
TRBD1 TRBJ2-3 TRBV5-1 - CARGTGGPDTQYF TGCGCCAGGGGAACAGGGGGCCCAGATACGCAGTATTTT
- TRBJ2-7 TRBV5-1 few CASSLARGFSYEQYF TGCGCCAGCAGCTTGGCCAGGGGTTTTTCCTACGAGCAGTACTTC